This TCR beta chain was recorded in a study of PD-1 and CTLA-4 blockade in melanoma (dated by TCRdb to about 2021). As for the study more broadly: The study compared how PD-1 blockade and CTLA-4 blockade affected the melanoma-reactive CD8 T cell response in patients with melanoma.

Points on this clone: No antigen is known for it. No clone much larger than this one lies a single base away; base qualities are absent.

Inclusive of the bounding cysteine and phenylalanine, the CDR3 is 12 residues long. Of all the DNA, just the CDR3 is kept, 36 bases in frame from base 1. Per the germline V gene (reference sequence), SEHNR is the CDR1 and FQNEAQ is the CDR2. Between the V and J ends, shortened by 0 bases and 8 bases respectively, the junction contains 7 bases. Libraries were made using the immunoSEQ multiplex PCR assay. This immuneACCESS table, as held by TCRdb, lists in-frame sequences with V and J called but not all clones. Of the missing ones, under half trace to an unresolved V gene in checked studies; the others have no known cause. Recorded for this sample are tens of thousands of clones; 80% to 95% of them occurred a single time. The biggest ten clones account for about 8.6% of the sample.

The receptor comes from a human donor with melanoma. The input for sequencing was CD8+ T cells from peripheral blood, taken from a patient given anti-PD-1 treatment. Rearrangement joined TRBV7-9 to TRBJ1-2; the D gene identity is not certain. The DNA is as follows: TGTGCCAGCAGCTTAGCTGGGGTCGGCTACACCTTC. The resulting protein is CASSLAGVGYTF.